A single sample is the source of the 21 T cell receptor beta chains below, sequenced in a study of cytotoxic CD8 clonotypes in ibrutinib-treated CLL. Clones were sequenced by immunoSEQ multiplex PCR, and TCRdb holds only the in-frame ones, with some missing. The sample lists 130,000 or so clones; approximately 80% were seen once. Sequenced material: PBMCs, taken after 12 months of ibrutinib treatment. All receptors derive from a human donor with chronic lymphocytic leukemia.

The chain has TRBV27 and TRBJ2-2; TRBD2 aligns across 7 bases. Unmatched junction bases numbered 8, after V lost 6 bases and J lost 4 bases. Germline V gene data show CDR1 as MNHEY and CDR2 as SMNVEV (reference sequence). This CDR3 has 15 amino acids. Here the CDR3 DNA reads TGTGCCAGCAGGGAACAGACTAGCCCCACCGGGGAGCTGTTTTTT. Its protein is CASREQTSPTGELFF.

V is TRBV9 and J is TRBJ1-3; D call uncertain. The CDR3 has 15 residues. The germline CDR1 and CDR2 sequences are SGDLS and YYNGEE. V was trimmed by 4 bases and J by 4 bases, leaving 15 bases between them. Here the CDR3 DNA reads TGTGCCAGCAGCCTAACGGTTGCGGAAGGAAACACCATATATTTT. It codes for CASSLTVAEGNTIYF.

V and J are TRBV4-2 and TRBJ1-2, with 8 positions matching TRBD1. In germline, CDR1 is LGHNA, CDR2 YNFKEQ. This CDR3 region has 17 residues. V was pared by 4 bases and J by 4 bases, with 14 bases of the junction left unmatched. In DNA form, the CDR3 reads TGTGCCAGCAGCCTCCGCCTGCAACAGGGGGGCAGCTATGGCTACACCTTC. This encodes CASSLRLQQGGSYGYTF.

This chain joins TRBV5-1 and TRBJ2-3; TRBD2 is a possible D gene (6 bases). V was clipped by 2 bases and J by 2 bases, with 9 bases between them. The CDR3 contains 14 residues. In germline, CDR1 is SGHRS, CDR2 YFSETQ. DNA for the CDR3: TGCGCCAGCAGCTTAGGGACTCTCACAGATACGCAGTATTTT. It encodes CASSLGTLTDTQYF. The entire variable domain, with the rest obtained from reference TRBV5-1 and TRBJ2-3, is as follows: KAGVTQTPRYLIKTRGQQVTLSCSPISGHRSVSWYQQTPGQGLQFLFEYFSETQRNKGNFPGRFSGRQFSNSRSEMNVSTLELGDSALYLCASSLGTLTDTQYFGPGTRLTVL.

J is TRBJ2-5 and V is TRBV10-3, with 11 bases fitting TRBD1. The germline V gene has CDR1 ENHRY and CDR2 SYGVKD. This CDR3 comprises 13 residues. Germline trimming cut 7 bases from V and 5 bases from J; bases unmatched to any gene: 3. DNA for the CDR3: TGTGCCATCAACGGGACAGGGGGGGAGACCCAGTACTTC. Translated: CAINGTGGETQYF.

This chain uses TRBV27 with TRBJ1-1; D not certain. The CDR3 runs 12 residues. V lost 3 bases, J lost 7 bases, and 9 bases lay in between. Germline values: CDR1 MNHEY, CDR2 SMNVEV (reference sequence). CDR3 DNA: TGTGCCAGCAGTTTTCGGGGAGGTGAAGCTTTCTTT. Translation gives CASSFRGGEAFF.

This chain links TRBV6-1 with TRBJ1-4; a possible D gene is TRBD1 (5 bases). With 8 bases removed from V and 4 bases from J, the gap between germline ends came to 8 bases. Germline V gene sequence: CDR1 MNHNS, CDR2 SASEGT. The CDR3 is 12 residues long. CDR3 DNA: TGTGCCAGCGACAGTTATAATGAAAAACTGTTTTTT. Its translation: CASDSYNEKLFF.

The chain couples TRBV28 to TRBJ1-1; no firm D call. V was cut by 5 bases and J by 1 base, with 8 bases left in between. Germline V gene lookup returns CDR1 MDHEN and CDR2 SYDVKM. This CDR3 comprises 13 residues. The chain's CDR3 is CASSPRRNTEAFF. The CDR3 region has the DNA TGTGCCAGCAGTCCCAGGCGGAACACTGAAGCTTTCTTT. The variable domain in full, completed from reference TRBV28 and TRBJ1-1, reads DVKVTQSSRYLVKRTGEKVFLECVQDMDHENMFWYRQDPGLGLRLIYFSYDVKMKEKGDIPEGYSVSREKKERFSLILESASTNQTSMYLCASSPRRNTEAFFGQGTRLTVV.

The J gene is TRBJ2-7, the V gene TRBV4-1; D is perhaps TRBD2 (6 bases). Trimming removed 1 base at V and 6 bases at J, with 16 bases between. Germline V CDR1 and CDR2: MGHRA, YSYEKL. The CDR3 length is 15 residues. The CDR3 sequence: CASSQAATSNFEQYF. For the CDR3, the DNA is TGCGCCAGCAGCCAAGCCGCGACTAGTAATTTCGAGCAGTACTTC.

This sequence joins TRBV4-3 and TRBJ2-7, with TRBD2 matching over 8 bases. Germline assignment: CDR1 LGHNA and CDR2 YSLEER. CDR3 size: 19 residues. The V and J ends lost 0 bases and 2 bases, in that order; junction bases with no gene match: 15. CDR3 amino acids: CASSQDKLADTITPYEQYF. The CDR3 coding sequence is TGCGCCAGCAGCCAAGATAAACTAGCGGATACCATAACCCCCTACGAGCAGTACTTC.

V and J are TRBV28 and TRBJ1-5, with a possible D match to TRBD1 (6 bases). Germline V gene sequence: CDR1 MDHEN, CDR2 SYDVKM. Trimming shortened V by 3 bases and J by 2 bases, and 11 bases separated the two germline ends. The CDR3 totals 15 residues. CDR3 in amino acids: CASSFLGGGNQPQHF. For the CDR3, the DNA is TGTGCCAGCAGTTTCCTAGGGGGAGGCAATCAGCCCCAGCATTTT.

J is TRBJ1-2 and V is TRBV27; possibly TRBD1 for D (5 bases). The CDR3 totals 14 residues. The ends were cut back, 6 bases at V and 0 bases at J, with 11 bases in the middle. Germline CDR1 is MNHEY and CDR2 is SMNVEV (reference sequence). CDR3 coding DNA: TGTGCCAGCAGCCCGTCAGGGTCTAACTATGGCTACACCTTC. It is translated as CASSPSGSNYGYTF.

This sequence joins TRBV15 and TRBJ2-7, with D hard to call. CDR1 is LNHNV and CDR2 is YYDKDF in the germline V gene (reference sequence). V was cut by 0 bases and J by 0 bases, with 3 bases left in between. This CDR3 has 13 amino acids. The CDR3 bases are TGTGCCACCAGCAGAGATCCCTCCTACGAGCAGTACTTC. Its translation is CATSRDPSYEQYF.

The chain employs TRBV5-1 and TRBJ1-4; TRBD1 might be the D (5 bases). Germline lookup yields CDR1 SGHRS and CDR2 YFSETQ. Trimming cost V 5 bases and J 5 bases, with 16 bases left between them. This CDR3 region has 15 residues. CDR3 nucleotides: TGCGCCAGCAGTGTGCTGGGACGGAACAATGAAAAACTGTTTTTT. Translated, it gives CASSVLGRNNEKLFF. Supplemented by reference TRBV5-1 and TRBJ1-4, the full variable domain reads KAGVTQTPRYLIKTRGQQVTLSCSPISGHRSVSWYQQTPGQGLQFLFEYFSETQRNKGNFPGRFSGRQFSNSRSEMNVSTLELGDSALYLCASSVLGRNNEKLFFGSGTQLSVL.

V is TRBV5-1 and J is TRBJ2-2, with TRBD2 matching 10 bases. This CDR3 has 15 residues. Germline assignment: CDR1 SGHRS and CDR2 YFSETQ. Germline trimming cut 0 bases from V and 6 bases from J; bases unmatched to any gene: 2. The CDR3 sequence is CASSLALAGAGELFF. In DNA form, the CDR3 reads TGCGCCAGCAGCTTGGCTCTAGCGGGGGCCGGGGAGCTGTTTTTT.

This sequence joins TRBV7-6 and TRBJ2-1; maybe TRBD2 (5 bases). Trimming stripped 2 bases from V and 0 bases from J, with 14 bases between. The CDR3 is 17 amino acids. Germline CDR1 is SGHVS and CDR2 is FNYEAQ. The chain's CDR3 is CASSLTSPGFSYNEQFF. CDR3 in DNA: TGTGCCAGCAGCTTAACCTCCCCGGGATTCTCCTACAATGAGCAGTTCTTC.

The chain uses TRBV5-1 and TRBJ2-7; a weak D match, TRBD1 (6 bases). The ends were cut back, 4 bases at V and 4 bases at J, with 15 bases in the middle. This CDR3 has 14 residues. Germline-derived CDR1 and CDR2 are SGHRS and YFSETQ. The DNA for the CDR3 is TGCGCCAGCAGCCATGGACAGAGCTGGTACGAGCAGTACTTC. Translated: CASSHGQSWYEQYF.

The V gene is TRBV28, the J gene TRBJ1-5; 10 nucleotides align to TRBD1. J gave up 8 bases and V 4 bases, and 5 bases lay outside the gene matches. Germline-derived CDR1 and CDR2 are MDHEN and SYDVKM. The CDR3 consists of 14 residues. In nucleotides, the CDR3 is TGTGCCAGCAGTTCGGGACAGGGGAGAAAGCCCCAGCATTTT. Protein product: CASSSGQGRKPQHF.

The V call is TRBV18, the J call TRBJ1-5; TRBD1 matches at 10 bases. Germline V gene lookup returns CDR1 KGHSH and CDR2 LQKENI. V dropped 2 bases and J dropped 2; count of bases not matched to a gene: 12. The CDR3 is made up of 19 amino acids. DNA for the CDR3: TGTGCCAGCTCACCAGCCGGACAGGGGGGGGGCTATGGCAATCAGCCCCAGCATTTT. Its translation: CASSPAGQGGGYGNQPQHF.

This chain joins TRBV5-1 and TRBJ1-2; possibly TRBD1 for D (5 bases). The germline V and J ends were trimmed by 0 bases and 2 bases, with 11 bases remaining between them. The CDR3 runs to 15 residues. Germline V gene sequence: CDR1 SGHRS, CDR2 YFSETQ. This CDR3 is CASSLEDSRNYGYTF. CDR3 nucleotides: TGCGCCAGCAGCTTGGAAGACAGTCGAAACTATGGCTACACCTTC.

The V and J genes are TRBV29-1 and TRBJ1-6; 9 positions match TRBD1. This CDR3 spans 15 amino acids. The V segment lost 7 bases and the J segment 7 bases; nucleotides outside the gene matches: 11. Germline V CDR1 and CDR2: SQVTM, ANQGSEA. The CDR3 sequence: CSAKLQGAQNSPLHF. The CDR3 coding sequence is TGCAGCGCAAAATTACAGGGGGCGCAGAATTCACCCCTCCACTTT.